Following are 16 T cell receptor beta chains from one sample sequenced in a study of cytomegalovirus exposure and HLA in healthy donors listed by TCRdb under 2017. Library preparation employed the immunoSEQ multiplex PCR assay. For the multiplex PCR, a mixture combining 60 forward primers for TCR Vbeta segments and 13 reverse primers for TCR Jbeta segments was used. Not all clones reach the TCRdb copy of this immuneACCESS table, which keeps in-frame sequences only. Checked studies attribute under half of the gap to unresolved V genes and leave the rest unexplained. The sample table contains more than 110,000 clones; only one count was recorded for roughly 70% of them. Roughly 2% of the sample rests with the top ten. The sample comprised PBMCs. The receptors derive from an older woman in good health and CMV-seropositive.

The chain carries TRBV5-4 and TRBJ2-7; TRBD1 matches at 8 bases. Germline V gives CDR1 SGHNT, CDR2 YYREEE (reference sequence). With V trimmed by 4 bases and J by 6 bases, 9 bases remained unmatched. The CDR3 runs to 14 residues. CDR3 sequence (DNA): TGTGCCAGCAGCCCCGGGACAGGCGGGCGCGAGCAGTACTTC. It translates to CASSPGTGGREQYF.

V and J are TRBV9 and TRBJ2-3; D is ambiguous. The CDR3 consists of 15 residues. Trimming removed 0 bases at V and 5 bases at J, with 13 bases between. Germline values: CDR1 SGDLS, CDR2 YYNGEE. CDR3 loop: CASSVVEPGGDTQYF. DNA of the CDR3: TGTGCCAGCAGCGTAGTCGAGCCCGGTGGAGATACGCAGTATTTT.

The V and J genes are TRBV5-4 and TRBJ1-1; TRBD1 agrees at 7 bases. The CDR3 consists of 17 residues. Germline lookup yields CDR1 SGHNT and CDR2 YYREEE (reference sequence). Unmatched junction bases numbered 8, after V lost 0 bases and J lost 0 bases. DNA of the CDR3: TGTGCCAGCAGCTTGGACCCGGGACAGACCTTGAACACTGAAGCTTTCTTT. Translated, it gives CASSLDPGQTLNTEAFF.

The V gene is TRBV25-1, the J gene TRBJ2-7; D ambiguous. This CDR3 has 15 residues. V lost 3 bases and J lost 0, with 12 bases in between. Germline lookup yields CDR1 MGHDK and CDR2 SYGVNS. In DNA form, the CDR3 reads TGTGCCAGCAGTGATCATGGAGAAAGCTCCTACGAGCAGTACTTC. Protein: CASSDHGESSYEQYF.

V usage is TRBV15 and J usage is TRBJ2-7; 8 nucleotides align to TRBD1. V shed 1 base and J 6 bases; nucleotides not matched to a gene: 5. Germline V gives CDR1 LNHNV, CDR2 YYDKDF (reference sequence). This CDR3 has 14 amino acids. CDR3 in amino acids: CATSRVTGASEQYF. In DNA form, the CDR3 reads TGTGCCACCAGCAGAGTGACAGGGGCCAGCGAGCAGTACTTC.

The chain is built from TRBV19 and TRBJ1-2, with D possibly matching TRBD1 (6 bases). This CDR3 is built from 13 residues. From germline, CDR1 is LNHDA and CDR2 SQIVND (reference sequence). The V end lost 7 bases, the J end lost 8 bases, and 17 bases lay between the germline ends. The chain's CDR3 is CASTDFPQGGYTF. DNA of the CDR3: TGTGCCAGTACCGATTTCCCTCAGGGGGGCTACACCTTC.

The V gene is TRBV11-3, the J gene TRBJ1-1; D gene uncertain. The CDR3 is 13 amino acids. From germline, CDR1 is SGHNT and CDR2 YENEEA. Trimming left V 5 bases short and J 8 bases short, with 15 bases between. The CDR3 region has the DNA TGTGCCAGCAGCCTTAGCAACAACTTGGAAGCTTTCTTT. Protein product: CASSLSNNLEAFF. Based on the CDR3 plus reference TRBV11-3 and TRBJ1-1, the full variable domain is EAGVVQSPRYKIIEKKQPVAFWCNPISGHNTLYWYLQNLGQGPELLIRYENEEAVDDSQLPKDRFSAERLKGVDSTLKIQPAELGDSAVYLCASSLSNNLEAFFGQGTRLTVV.

The gene calls are TRBV30 and TRBJ1-5, with D perhaps matching TRBD1 (5 bases). This CDR3 is built from 15 residues. CDR1 and CDR2 (germline): GTSNPN, SVGIG (reference sequence). V shed 3 bases and J shed 0 bases, with 12 bases lying between them. The CDR3 spells CAWRRGGDSNQPQHF. Written as DNA, the CDR3 is TGTGCCTGGAGGAGGGGAGGGGATAGCAATCAGCCCCAGCATTTT.

The chain combines TRBV2 with TRBJ1-1; TRBD1 aligns across 9 bases. The V gene's germline CDR1 is SNHLY and CDR2 FYNNEI. CDR3 length: 14 residues. Trimming removed 4 bases from V and 1 base from J; junction bases left unmatched: 1. The chain's CDR3 is CASSADRGNTEAFF. The CDR3 DNA reads as TGTGCCAGCAGTGCGGACAGGGGGAACACTGAAGCTTTCTTT.

The chain couples TRBV6-1 to TRBJ1-5; no reliable D call. The V end was cut by 8 bases, the J end by 1 base, with 12 bases between. This CDR3 contains 14 residues. Germline CDR1 MNHNS, CDR2 SASEGT. CDR3 bases: TGTGCCAGCGTTGGGAGGGTAAGCAATCAGCCCCAGCATTTT. Protein product: CASVGRVSNQPQHF.

CDR3 bases: TGCGCCAGCTTCGACAGAGTCTTCACAGATACGCAGTATTTT. Amino acids: CASFDRVFTDTQYF. The V gene is TRBV5-1, the J gene TRBJ2-3, with D maybe TRBD1 (5 bases). The CDR3 totals 14 residues. Germline V gene data show CDR1 as SGHRS and CDR2 as YFSETQ. Trimming removed 7 bases from V and 2 bases from J, with 14 bases in between. Looking up the rest from reference TRBV5-1 and TRBJ2-3 gives the full variable domain: KAGVTQTPRYLIKTRGQQVTLSCSPISGHRSVSWYQQTPGQGLQFLFEYFSETQRNKGNFPGRFSGRQFSNSRSEMNVSTLELGDSALYLCASFDRVFTDTQYFGPGTRLTVL.

The chain carries TRBV7-6 and TRBJ2-3; 14 positions agree with TRBD2. The germline CDR1 and CDR2 sequences are SGHVS and FNYEAQ. This CDR3 spans 18 amino acids. V dropped 1 base and J dropped 0; count of bases not matched to a gene: 3. The CDR3 region has the DNA TGTGCCAGCAGCTTAGGACTAGCGGGAGGGTCTAGCACAGATACGCAGTATTTT. It encodes CASSLGLAGGSSTDTQYF.

V and J are TRBV18 and TRBJ1-2; 7 positions agree with TRBD1. The CDR3 extends over 14 amino acids. From germline, CDR1 is KGHSH and CDR2 LQKENI. After removal of 3 bases from V and 3 bases from J, the junction contained 4 bases not matched to a gene. CDR3 in amino acids: CASSPTGWDYGYTF. CDR3 nucleotide sequence: TGTGCCAGCTCACCGACAGGGTGGGACTATGGCTACACCTTC. The complete variable domain, with remaining parts taken from reference TRBV18 and TRBJ1-2, reads NAGVMQNPRHLVRRRGQEARLRCSPMKGHSHVYWYRQLPEEGLKFMVYLQKENIIDESGMPKERFSAEFPKEGPSILRIQQVVRGDSAAYFCASSPTGWDYGYTFGSGTRLTVV.

This clone was detected once. The chain carries TRBV15 and TRBJ2-5; TRBD2 agrees at 7 bases. V shed 1 base and J 1 base; nucleotides not matched to a gene: 3. This CDR3 has 15 residues. The germline CDR1 and CDR2 sequences are LNHNV and YYDKDF (reference sequence). The CDR3 nucleotides read TGTGCCACCAGCAGAGCTAGCGGCCTCCAAGAGACCCAGTACTTC. It translates to CATSRASGLQETQYF.

In this sample, this clone turned up a few times. As DNA, the CDR3 is TGTGCCAGCAACTCACAGGGGGCCGGGGAGACCCAGTACTTC. Its translation: CASNSQGAGETQYF. This chain links TRBV28 with TRBJ2-5; 9 nucleotides match TRBD1. Germline assignment: CDR1 MDHEN and CDR2 SYDVKM. J lost 5 bases, V lost 7 bases, and 8 bases had no gene match. The CDR3 loop spans 14 amino acids.

The chain uses TRBV28 and TRBJ2-6, with D possibly matching TRBD2 (6 bases). From germline, CDR1 is MDHEN and CDR2 SYDVKM. V dropped 3 bases and J dropped 9 bases, with 18 bases sitting between them. The CDR3 is 16 amino acids. The CDR3 DNA sequence: TGTGCCAGCAGTTTGGGGGGTGAGTTGACTTTCAACGTCCTGACTTTC. Protein product: CASSLGGELTFNVLTF.